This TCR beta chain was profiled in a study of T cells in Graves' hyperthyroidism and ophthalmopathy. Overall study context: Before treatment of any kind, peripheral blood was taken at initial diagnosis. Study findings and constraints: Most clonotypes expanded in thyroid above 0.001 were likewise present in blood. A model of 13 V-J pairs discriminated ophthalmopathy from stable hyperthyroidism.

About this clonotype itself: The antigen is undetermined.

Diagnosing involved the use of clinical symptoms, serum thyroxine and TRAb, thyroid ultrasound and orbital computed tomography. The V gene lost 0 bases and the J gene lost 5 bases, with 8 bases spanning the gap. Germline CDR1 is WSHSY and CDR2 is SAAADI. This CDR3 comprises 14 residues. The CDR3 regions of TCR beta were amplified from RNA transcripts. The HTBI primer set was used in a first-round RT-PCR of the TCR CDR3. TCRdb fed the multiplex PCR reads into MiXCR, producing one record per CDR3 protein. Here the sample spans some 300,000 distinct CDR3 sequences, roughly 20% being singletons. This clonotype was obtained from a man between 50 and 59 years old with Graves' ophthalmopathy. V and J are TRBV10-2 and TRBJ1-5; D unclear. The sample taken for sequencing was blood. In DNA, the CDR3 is TGCGCCAGCAGTGAGTCGACGGGATATCAGCCCCAGCATTTT. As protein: CASSESTGYQPQHF.